What follows describes a single T cell receptor (beta chain). Its antigen is unknown. The V gene lost 8 bases and the J gene lost 6 bases, with 4 bases spanning the gap. Germline V CDR1 and CDR2: MNHNS, SASEGT. The CDR3 length is 9 residues. Each sample had approximately 10^5 TCR templates assayed. Sequencing was performed with immunoSEQ multiplex PCR; in TCRdb, only in-frame clones are kept and a portion is missing. The sample contains 90,000 to 110,000 clones, about 90% of which appear only once. These data are taken from a study of siplizumab effects on memory and regulatory T cells. Study-wide results and limits: Controls had about 29% Treg-derived mappable alloreactive CD4+ clones on average, versus approximately 69% with siplizumab. A minor fraction of alloreactive clones, and no more, mapped to unstimulated subsets. Major contributors to the alloresponse seemed to be naive T cells, which also appeared more diverse than memory cells.

The chain joins TRBV6-1 to TRBJ1-2, with unresolved D. The material sequenced was Tregs sorted from blood. The clonotype was recovered from a human donor in good health. The CDR3 nucleotides are TGTGCCAGCGGAAATGGCTACACCTTC. This encodes CASGNGYTF.